The T cell receptor beta chain described here comes from a study of T cell clonotyping in hematopoietic cell transplantation. Findings and limits, study-wide: Few recipient clonotypes overlapped donors; over 97% were de novo at given depth.

Clones were sequenced by immunoSEQ multiplex PCR, and TCRdb holds only the in-frame ones, with some missing. Among around 11,000 clones listed, under 90% were seen once. For this clone: The antigen is unknown.

Trimming removed 3 bases from V and 5 bases from J; junction bases left unmatched: 9. CDR1 and CDR2 from the germline V gene are PRHDT and FYEKMQ (reference sequence). The CDR3 runs 15 residues. Sequenced here: PBMCs, sampled 180 days after allogeneic stem cell transplant. The sequence was obtained from a male patient aged 55 to 69 who had an allogeneic stem cell transplant from an unrelated donor, so the T cells may come from the graft donor. Some clones in this sample may be carry-over from other donors' samples. The chain joins TRBV13 to TRBJ2-5; the match to TRBD1 covers 7 bases. The CDR3 region is CASSFRQGRGETQYF. The CDR3 DNA reads as TGTGCCAGCAGCTTCCGACAGGGCAGGGGGGAGACCCAGTACTTC.